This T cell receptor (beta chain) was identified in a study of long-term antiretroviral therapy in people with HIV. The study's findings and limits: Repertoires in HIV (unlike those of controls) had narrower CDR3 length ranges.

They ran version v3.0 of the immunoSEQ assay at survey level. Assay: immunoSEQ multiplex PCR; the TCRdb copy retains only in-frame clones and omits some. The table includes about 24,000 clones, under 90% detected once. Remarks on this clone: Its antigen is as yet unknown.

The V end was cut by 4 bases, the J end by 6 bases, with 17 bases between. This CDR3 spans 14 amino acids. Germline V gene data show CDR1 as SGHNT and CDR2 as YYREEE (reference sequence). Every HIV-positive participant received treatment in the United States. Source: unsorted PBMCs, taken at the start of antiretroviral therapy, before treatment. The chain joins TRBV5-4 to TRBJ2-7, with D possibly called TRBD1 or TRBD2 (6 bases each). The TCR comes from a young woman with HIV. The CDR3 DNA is TGTGCCAGCAGCCTGGGAGGCAGGGGCCCCGAGCAGTACTTC. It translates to CASSLGGRGPEQYF.